This TCR beta chain stems from a study of CD8+CD57+ T cells in acquired aplastic anemia. Turning to the study itself: Sorting CD4+ and CD8+ cells gave DNA averaging approximately 3 ug. Study findings and constraints: Patients and controls shared approximately 30 CD8+ CDR3 sequences, highly expressed in patients.

Concerning this clonotype itself: Its matching antigen is unknown.

For sequencing, patients were chosen who had shown expansion of CD8+CD57+ cells by flow cytometry. Both TCR beta VDJ combination and CDR3 sequence profiling were carried out. Genomic DNA was the template for this profiling. TCRdb used MiXCR to reprocess the reads, holding one entry per CDR3 protein. Of around 130,000 distinct CDR3 sequences in the sample, 50% to 60% were seen once. Germline lookup yields CDR1 MGHDK and CDR2 SYGVNS. This CDR3 has 12 amino acids. Trimming left V 1 base short and J 12 bases short, with 13 bases between. This chain uses TRBV25-1 with TRBJ2-7, with D uncertain. The clonotype comes from a human donor with aplastic anemia. Material: sorted CD4+, CD8+, or CD8+CD57+ T cells (not recorded which) from PBMCs. CDR3 residues: CASSESNLDRYF. Here the CDR3 DNA reads TGTGCCAGCAGTGAATCCAACCTAGACCGGTACTTC.